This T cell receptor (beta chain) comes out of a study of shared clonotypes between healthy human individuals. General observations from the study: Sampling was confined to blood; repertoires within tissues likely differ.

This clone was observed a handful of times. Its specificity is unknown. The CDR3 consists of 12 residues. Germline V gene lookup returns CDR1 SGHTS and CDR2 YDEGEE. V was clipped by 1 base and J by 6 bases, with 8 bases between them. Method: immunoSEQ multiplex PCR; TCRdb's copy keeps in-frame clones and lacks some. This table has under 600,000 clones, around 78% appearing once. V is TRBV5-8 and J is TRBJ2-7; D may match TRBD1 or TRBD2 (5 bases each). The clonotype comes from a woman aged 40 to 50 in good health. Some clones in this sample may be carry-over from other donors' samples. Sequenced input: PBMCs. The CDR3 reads CASSLWGTEQYF. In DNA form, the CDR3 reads TGTGCCAGCAGCTTGTGGGGGACCGAGCAGTACTTC.